The source of this T cell receptor (beta chain) is a study of control samples from healthy donors and cancer patients. Trimming stripped 2 bases from V and 5 bases from J, with 19 bases between. The CDR3 covers 18 residues. CDR1 and CDR2 from the germline V gene are MNHEY and SMNVEV (reference sequence). Here immunoSEQ multiplex PCR was the method, and the copy in TCRdb shows in-frame clones only, minus some. This sample has 130,000 or so clones, with around 90% found just once. The material sequenced was blood. This rearrangement joins TRBV27 to TRBJ1-6; D uncertain. The TCR sequence derives from a man aged 50 or older in good health. The CDR3 is CASSLPRGNRADNSPLHF. Here the CDR3 DNA reads TGTGCCAGCAGTTTACCGCGAGGTAACCGGGCCGATAATTCACCCCTCCACTTT.